This T cell receptor beta chain emerged from a study of T cell responses to AZD1222 COVID-19 vaccine. Study observations and caveats: Close to half of spike-specific TCRs reportedly recognize unmutated variant regions. Among those given AZD1222, only six were seropositive at baseline.

Assay used: immunoSEQ multiplex PCR; TCRdb lists only in-frame clones, some missing. This sample has about 100,000 clones, with about nine tenths found just once. Trimming cost V 3 bases and J 4 bases; bases outside gene matches: 4. This CDR3 region has 15 residues. Germline CDR1 reads SNHLY; CDR2 reads FYNNEI. There are a few counts of this clone. Its antigen is unidentified. The chain employs TRBV2 and TRBJ1-1, with 11 nucleotides matching TRBD1. Sequenced here: peripheral blood, sampled on day 0 of AZD1222 vaccination. This TCR was sampled from an adult in good health. The CDR3 DNA follows: TGTGCCAGCAGTGAGCGGACAGGGGGCGTCACTGAAGCTTTCTTT. Protein: CASSERTGGVTEAFF.